A single sample gave rise to the 20 T cell receptor beta chains below, sequenced in a study of blood T cell repertoires in COVID-19. Clones were sequenced by immunoSEQ multiplex PCR, and TCRdb holds only the in-frame ones, with some missing. The data contain 200,000 to 250,000 clones, approximately 88% of them singletons. The sample comprised peripheral blood. Receptors originate from a man in his sixties who had recovered from COVID-19.

The V and J genes are TRBV9 and TRBJ1-1, with no clear D. CDR1 SGDLS and CDR2 YYNGEE come from the germline V gene. The CDR3 covers 15 residues. Trimming left V 4 bases short and J 1 base short, with 14 bases between. The CDR3 DNA reads TGTGCCAGCAGCCCCCCGGGTGGGTGGAACACTGAAGCTTTCTTT. Translating gives CASSPPGGWNTEAFF.

This sequence joins TRBV5-1 and TRBJ2-3; 9 nucleotides match TRBD2. V lost 0 bases and J lost 0; bases outside the gene matches: 5. CDR1 is SGHRS, CDR2 YFSETQ, per germline. The CDR3 is 17 residues long. The CDR3 region has the DNA TGCGCCAGCAGCTTGGCCGGGACTAGCCGCAGCACAGATACGCAGTATTTT. The encoded protein is CASSLAGTSRSTDTQYF.

V is TRBV2 and J is TRBJ1-1, with 7 positions matching TRBD1. The CDR3 totals 14 residues. In germline, CDR1 is SNHLY, CDR2 FYNNEI. V shed 4 bases, J shed 6 bases, and the junction held 8 bases outside the gene matches. The CDR3 spells CASSALGQFPEAFF. The CDR3, as DNA: TGTGCCAGCAGTGCATTGGGACAGTTCCCTGAAGCTTTCTTT.

This chain connects TRBV27 to TRBJ1-6; 10 nucleotides agree with TRBD1. CDR3 length equals 14 residues. Germline V gene lookup returns CDR1 MNHEY and CDR2 SMNVEV (reference sequence). Germline trimming cut 6 bases from V and 8 bases from J; bases unmatched to any gene: 4. The CDR3 loop reads CASSRQGADSPLHF. The CDR3 nucleotides are TGTGCCAGCAGCCGACAGGGGGCTGATTCACCCCTCCACTTT.

V is TRBV2 and J is TRBJ2-7, with D unclear. Trimming took off 1 base at V and 5 bases at J, with 6 bases between the two ends. CDR1 and CDR2 (germline): SNHLY, FYNNEI. This CDR3 has 12 residues. The CDR3 loop is CASSEGANEQYF. CDR3 DNA sequence: TGTGCCAGCAGTGAAGGGGCCAACGAGCAGTACTTC.

Comments on this clone: Other nucleotide sequences in the sample specify the same CDR3. The V and J genes are TRBV27 and TRBJ2-1, with unresolved D. The CDR3 is made up of 12 amino acids. The germline V gene encodes CDR1 MNHEY and CDR2 SMNVEV (reference sequence). The ends were cut back, 0 bases at V and 8 bases at J, with 5 bases in the middle. CDR3 DNA: TGTGCCAGCAGTTTATCTGGCTATGAGCAGTTCTTC. Its translation: CASSLSGYEQFF.

This clone has a handful of counts. J is TRBJ2-2 and V is TRBV5-4; TRBD1 is a possible D gene (5 bases). The CDR3 has 16 residues. In germline, CDR1 is SGHNT, CDR2 YYREEE (reference sequence). The V gene lost 0 bases and the J gene lost 4 bases, with 13 bases spanning the gap. CDR3 DNA sequence: TGTGCCAGCAGCTTGGGGGATTGGGGCACCACCGGGGAGCTGTTTTTT. This gives the protein CASSLGDWGTTGELFF.

The rearrangement uses TRBV24-1 and TRBJ2-1; 9 bases agree with TRBD1. Germline CDR1 is KGHDR and CDR2 is SFDVKD. The CDR3 is 16 amino acids. Germline trimming cut 4 bases from V and 6 bases from J; bases unmatched to any gene: 9. The CDR3 DNA reads as TGTGCCACCAGTGACGCCGGGACAGGGTTCGCCAATGAGCAGTTCTTC. Its translation: CATSDAGTGFANEQFF.

The chain combines TRBV4-3 with TRBJ1-6; 9 bases align to TRBD1. The CDR3 runs to 16 residues. The trim removed 4 bases at V and 8 bases at J, leaving 9 bases unmatched. The germline CDR1 and CDR2 sequences are LGHNA and YSLEER. This CDR3 is CASSPAWGQGYSPLHF. CDR3 in DNA: TGCGCCAGCAGCCCGGCTTGGGGACAGGGTTATTCACCCCTCCACTTT.

This chain links TRBV3-1 (or the pseudogene TRBV3-2) with TRBJ2-7; TRBD1 matches at 8 bases. The CDR3 is 15 amino acids. V shed 0 bases, J shed 2 bases, and the junction held 3 bases outside the gene matches. In germline, CDR1 is LGHDT, CDR2 YNNKEL (reference sequence). For the CDR3, the DNA is TGTGCCAGCAGCCAAGACTCGACAGGGGCCTACGAGCAGTACTTC. It codes for CASSQDSTGAYEQYF.

The chain couples TRBV3-1 (or the pseudogene TRBV3-2) to TRBJ1-1, with 11 positions matching TRBD1. Germline V CDR1 and CDR2: LGHDT, YNNKEL (reference sequence). Losses at the gene ends were 5 bases for V and 0 bases for J; bases not matched to a gene: 11. This CDR3 is built from 18 residues. CDR3 region: CASSFRPGQGDMNTEAFF. CDR3 in DNA: TGTGCCAGCAGCTTCCGACCGGGACAGGGGGACATGAACACTGAAGCTTTCTTT.

This clone occurred a few times. The gene calls are TRBV7-3 and TRBJ1-2; tentatively, D is TRBD1 (5 bases). Germline loops: CDR1 SGHTA, CDR2 FQGTGA. V lost 2 bases and J lost 2, with 6 bases in between. The CDR3 is made up of 13 amino acids. CDR3 protein: CASSLGANYGYTF. In DNA form, the CDR3 reads TGTGCCAGCAGCTTAGGGGCCAACTATGGCTACACCTTC.

This clone came up a few times. The same CDR3 can be traced to other DNA sequences in this sample. The V gene is TRBV3-1 (or the pseudogene TRBV3-2), the J gene TRBJ1-2; D call uncertain. CDR1 and CDR2 from the germline V gene are LGHDT and YNNKEL (reference sequence). The CDR3 runs to 13 residues. The V end lost 1 base, the J end lost 5 bases, and 8 bases lay between the germline ends. Here the CDR3 reads CASSQGRAYGYTF. In DNA form, the CDR3 reads TGTGCCAGCAGCCAAGGGCGGGCATATGGCTACACCTTC.

The V and J genes are TRBV7-2 and TRBJ2-4; 9 positions match TRBD1. Germline CDR1 is SGHTA and CDR2 is FQGNSA. Trimming at V came to 4 bases and at J to 5 bases, leaving 3 bases not matched to a gene. CDR3 size: 14 residues. DNA of the CDR3: TGTGCCAGCAGCTACAGGACAGGGGAAAACATTCAGTACTTC. It yields the protein CASSYRTGENIQYF.

V gene TRBV7-3 combines with J gene TRBJ2-7; D uncertain. The CDR3 extends over 13 amino acids. V dropped 10 bases and J dropped 4 bases, with 17 bases sitting between them. Germline-derived CDR1 and CDR2 are SGHTA and FQGTGA. CDR3 sequence reads: CAIFSRFGYEQYF. For the CDR3, the DNA is TGTGCCATCTTCTCACGATTCGGGTACGAGCAGTACTTC.

The chain combines TRBV6-5 with TRBJ1-6; D unresolved. V shed 2 bases and J shed 7 bases, with 12 bases lying between them. This CDR3 contains 15 residues. Germline V gene lookup returns CDR1 MNHEY and CDR2 SVGAGI. As DNA, the CDR3 is TGTGCCAGCAGTTACGTTTCAGGAAAAAATTCACCCCTCCACTTT. This sequence encodes CASSYVSGKNSPLHF.

The rearrangement uses TRBV9 and TRBJ2-7, with D maybe TRBD1 (6 bases). Germline-derived CDR1 and CDR2 are SGDLS and YYNGEE. V lost 4 bases to trimming and J lost 2 bases, with 16 bases between them. This CDR3 spans 15 amino acids. CDR3 residues: CASSPVGARTYEQYF. The CDR3 DNA sequence: TGTGCCAGCAGCCCCGTGGGGGCAAGGACCTACGAGCAGTACTTC.

This clone showed up just a few times. This chain uses TRBV5-6 with TRBJ2-2, with 7 bases lining up with TRBD1. Trimming took 4 bases from V and 5 from J; bases not matched to a gene: 2. In germline, CDR1 is SGHDT, CDR2 YYEEEE. This CDR3 has 13 residues. CDR3 amino acids: CASSVDRTGELFF. The CDR3 DNA reads TGTGCCAGCAGCGTGGACAGGACCGGGGAGCTGTTTTTT.

The CDR3 is CASSFRDRDGEQFF. CDR3 nucleotides: TGCGCCAGCAGCTTCAGGGACAGGGATGGGGAGCAGTTCTTC. The chain combines TRBV5-1 with TRBJ2-1; 9 bases align to TRBD1. Per the germline V gene, CDR1 is SGHRS and CDR2 is YFSETQ. The CDR3 loop spans 14 amino acids. Trimming took 2 bases from V and 10 from J; bases not matched to a gene: 7.

V usage is TRBV5-5 and J usage is TRBJ2-2; D is uncertain. This CDR3 has 15 amino acids. Germline assignment: CDR1 SGHKS and CDR2 YYEKEE (reference sequence). V was clipped by 0 bases and J by 2 bases, with 8 bases between them. The CDR3 bases are TGTGCCAGCAGCTTGGGACTGACTAACACCGGGGAGCTGTTTTTT. Its protein is CASSLGLTNTGELFF.